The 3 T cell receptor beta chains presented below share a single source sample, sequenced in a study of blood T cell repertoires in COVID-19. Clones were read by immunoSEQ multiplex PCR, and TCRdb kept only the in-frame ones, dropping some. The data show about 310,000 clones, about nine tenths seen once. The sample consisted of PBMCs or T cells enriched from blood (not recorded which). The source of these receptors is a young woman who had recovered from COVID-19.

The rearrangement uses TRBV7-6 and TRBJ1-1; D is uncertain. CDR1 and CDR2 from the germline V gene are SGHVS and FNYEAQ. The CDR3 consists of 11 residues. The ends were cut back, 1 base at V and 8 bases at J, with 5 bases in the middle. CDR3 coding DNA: TGTGCCAGCAGCTTAGGCAGGGAAGCTTTCTTT. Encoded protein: CASSLGREAFF.

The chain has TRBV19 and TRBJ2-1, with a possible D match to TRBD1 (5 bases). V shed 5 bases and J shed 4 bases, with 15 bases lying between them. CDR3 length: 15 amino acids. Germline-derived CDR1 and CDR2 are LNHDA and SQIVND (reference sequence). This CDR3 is CASSPIGADYNEQFF. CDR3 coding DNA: TGTGCCAGTAGTCCGATTGGGGCAGATTACAATGAGCAGTTCTTC.

The CDR3, as DNA: TGTGCCAGCAGCGCAGGATCGCATGGGACTGAAGCTTTCTTT. Amino acids: CASSAGSHGTEAFF. This chain connects TRBV7-9 to TRBJ1-1; D gene ambiguous. The CDR3 length is 14 residues. The V gene's germline CDR1 is SEHNR and CDR2 FQNEAQ (reference sequence). Trimming took off 5 bases at V and 5 bases at J, with 15 bases between the two ends. Full variable domain (remainder filled in from reference TRBV7-9 and TRBJ1-1): DTGVSQNPRHKITKRGQNVTFRCDPISEHNRLYWYRQTLGQGPEFLTYFQNEAQLEKSRLLSDRFSAERPKGSFSTLEIQRTEQGDSAMYLCASSAGSHGTEAFFGQGTRLTVV.